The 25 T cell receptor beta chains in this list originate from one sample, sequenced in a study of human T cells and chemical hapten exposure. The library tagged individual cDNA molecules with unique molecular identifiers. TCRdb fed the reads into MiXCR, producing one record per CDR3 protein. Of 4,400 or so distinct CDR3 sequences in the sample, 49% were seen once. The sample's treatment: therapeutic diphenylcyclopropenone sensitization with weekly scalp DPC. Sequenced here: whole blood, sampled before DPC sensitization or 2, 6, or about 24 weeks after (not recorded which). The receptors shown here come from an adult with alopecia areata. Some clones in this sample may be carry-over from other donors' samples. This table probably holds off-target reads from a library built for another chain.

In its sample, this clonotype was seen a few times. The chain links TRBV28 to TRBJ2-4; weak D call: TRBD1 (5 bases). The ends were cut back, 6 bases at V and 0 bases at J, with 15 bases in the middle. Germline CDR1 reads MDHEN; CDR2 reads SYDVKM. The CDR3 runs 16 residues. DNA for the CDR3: TGTGCCAGCAGCCAAGGGGCCCTTCTAGCCAAAAACATTCAGTACTTC. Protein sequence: CASSQGALLAKNIQYF.

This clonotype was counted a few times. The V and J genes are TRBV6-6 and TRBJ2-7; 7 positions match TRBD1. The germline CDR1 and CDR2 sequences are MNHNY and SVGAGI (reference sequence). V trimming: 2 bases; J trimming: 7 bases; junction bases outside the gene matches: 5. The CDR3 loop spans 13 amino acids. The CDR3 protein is CASSYRGLGEQYF. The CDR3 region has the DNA TGTGCCAGCAGTTACAGGGGGCTAGGTGAGCAGTACTTC.

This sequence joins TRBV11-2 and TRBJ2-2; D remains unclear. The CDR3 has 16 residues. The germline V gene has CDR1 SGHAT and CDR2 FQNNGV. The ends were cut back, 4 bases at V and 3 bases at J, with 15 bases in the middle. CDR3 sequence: CASSSRLMIDTGELFF. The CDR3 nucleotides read TGTGCCAGCAGCTCAAGGTTGATGATTGACACCGGGGAGCTGTTTTTT.

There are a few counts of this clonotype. The CDR3 protein is CASSLGTSRRTDTQYF. The CDR3 region has the DNA TGTGCCAGCAGCTTAGGGACTAGCCGCCGCACAGATACGCAGTATTTT. V and J are TRBV7-2 and TRBJ2-3, with TRBD2 identical over 8 bases. Per the germline V gene, CDR1 is SGHTA and CDR2 is FQGNSA. The CDR3 length is 16 residues. The trim removed 1 base at V and 1 base at J, leaving 4 bases unmatched.

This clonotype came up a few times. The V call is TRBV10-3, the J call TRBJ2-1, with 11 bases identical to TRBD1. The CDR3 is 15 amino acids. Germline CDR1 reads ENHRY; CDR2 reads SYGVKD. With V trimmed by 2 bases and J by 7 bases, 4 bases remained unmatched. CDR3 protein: CAISERTGGLNEQFF. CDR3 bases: TGTGCCATCAGTGAGCGGACAGGGGGCCTGAATGAGCAGTTCTTC.

The CDR3: CASGRGDSNTGELFF. The CDR3 DNA reads TGTGCCAGTGGCAGGGGGGACTCGAACACCGGGGAGCTGTTTTTT. The chain links TRBV12-3 or TRBV12-4 to TRBJ2-2; possibly TRBD1 for D (7 bases). Trimming left V 9 bases short and J 0 bases short, with 14 bases between. The CDR3 has 15 residues.

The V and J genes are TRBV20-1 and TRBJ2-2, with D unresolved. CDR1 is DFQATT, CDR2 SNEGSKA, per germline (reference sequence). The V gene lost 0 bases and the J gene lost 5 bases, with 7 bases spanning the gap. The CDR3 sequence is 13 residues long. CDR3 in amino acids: CSARDGVTGELFF. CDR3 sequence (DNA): TGCAGTGCTAGAGATGGCGTTACCGGGGAGCTGTTTTTT.

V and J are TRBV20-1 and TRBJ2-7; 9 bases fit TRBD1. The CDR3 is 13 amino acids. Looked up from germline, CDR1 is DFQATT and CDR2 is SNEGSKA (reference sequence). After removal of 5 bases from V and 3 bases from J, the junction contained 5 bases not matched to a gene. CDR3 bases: TGCAGTGCTGCCCTGGGACAGGGCTACGAGCAGTACTTC. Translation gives CSAALGQGYEQYF.

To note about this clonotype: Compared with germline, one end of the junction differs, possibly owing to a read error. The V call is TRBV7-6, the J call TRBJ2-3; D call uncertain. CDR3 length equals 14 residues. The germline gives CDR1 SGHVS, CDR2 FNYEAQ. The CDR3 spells CSSSSDPTTDTQYF. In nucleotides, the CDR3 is TGTTCCAGCAGCTCTGACCCTACAACAGATACGCAGTATTTT.

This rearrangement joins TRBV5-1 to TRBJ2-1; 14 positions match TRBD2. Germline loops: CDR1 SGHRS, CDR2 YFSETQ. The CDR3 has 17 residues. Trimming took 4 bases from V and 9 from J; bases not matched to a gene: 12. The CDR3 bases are TGCGCCAGCAGCCCCGGACTAGCGGGGGGCAGAAGTTCTGAGCAGTTCTTC. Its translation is CASSPGLAGGRSSEQFF. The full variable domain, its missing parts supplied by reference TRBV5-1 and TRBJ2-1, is KAGVTQTPRYLIKTRGQQVTLSCSPISGHRSVSWYQQTPGQGLQFLFEYFSETQRNKGNFPGRFSGRQFSNSRSEMNVSTLELGDSALYLCASSPGLAGGRSSEQFFGPGTRLTVL.

The chain's CDR3 is CASSPLQETQYF. The CDR3, as DNA: TGTGCCAGCAGCCCGCTCCAAGAGACCCAGTACTTC. The chain employs TRBV3-1 and TRBJ2-5, with unresolved D. Germline assignment: CDR1 LGHDT and CDR2 YNNKEL (reference sequence). The V gene lost 4 bases and the J gene lost 1 base, with 4 bases spanning the gap. This CDR3 contains 12 residues.

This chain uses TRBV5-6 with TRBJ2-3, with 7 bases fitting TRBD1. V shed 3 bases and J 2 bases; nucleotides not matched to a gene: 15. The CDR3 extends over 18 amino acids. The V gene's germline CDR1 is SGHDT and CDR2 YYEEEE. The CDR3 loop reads CASSSTGRNGPPTDTQYF. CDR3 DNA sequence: TGTGCCAGCAGCTCGACAGGGCGGAACGGCCCCCCCACAGATACGCAGTATTTT.

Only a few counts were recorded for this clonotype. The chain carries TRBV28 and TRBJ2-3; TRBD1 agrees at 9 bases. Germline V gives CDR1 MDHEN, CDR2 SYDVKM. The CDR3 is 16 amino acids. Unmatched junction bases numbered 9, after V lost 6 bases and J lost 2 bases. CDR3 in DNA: TGTGCCAGCAGCACTCCGGGACAGGGCTACACAGATACGCAGTATTTT. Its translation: CASSTPGQGYTDTQYF. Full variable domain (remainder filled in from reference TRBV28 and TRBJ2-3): DVKVTQSSRYLVKRTGEKVFLECVQDMDHENMFWYRQDPGLGLRLIYFSYDVKMKEKGDIPEGYSVSREKKERFSLILESASTNQTSMYLCASSTPGQGYTDTQYFGPGTRLTVL.

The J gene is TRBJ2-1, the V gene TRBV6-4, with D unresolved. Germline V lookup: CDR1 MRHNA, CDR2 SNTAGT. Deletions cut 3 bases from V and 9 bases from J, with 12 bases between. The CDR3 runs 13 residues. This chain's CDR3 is CASSESTTGEQFF. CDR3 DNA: TGTGCCAGCAGTGAATCAACGACGGGTGAGCAGTTCTTC.

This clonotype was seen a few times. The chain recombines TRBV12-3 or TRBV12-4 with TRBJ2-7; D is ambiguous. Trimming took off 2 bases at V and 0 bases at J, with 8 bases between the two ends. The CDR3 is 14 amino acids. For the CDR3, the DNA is TGTGCCAGCAGTTTAAAACGATCCTCCTACGAGCAGTACTTC. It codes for CASSLKRSSYEQYF.

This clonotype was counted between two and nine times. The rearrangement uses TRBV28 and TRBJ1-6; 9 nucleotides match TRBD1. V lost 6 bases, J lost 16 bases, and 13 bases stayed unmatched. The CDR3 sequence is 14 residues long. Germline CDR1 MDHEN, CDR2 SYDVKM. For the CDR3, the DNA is TGTGCCAGCAGCCTGGGACAGGGTTCTCGGGCGCTCCACTTT. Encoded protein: CASSLGQGSRALHF. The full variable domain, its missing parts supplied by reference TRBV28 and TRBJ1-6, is DVKVTQSSRYLVKRTGEKVFLECVQDMDHENMFWYRQDPGLGLRLIYFSYDVKMKEKGDIPEGYSVSREKKERFSLILESASTNQTSMYLCASSLGQGSRALHFGNGTRLTVT.

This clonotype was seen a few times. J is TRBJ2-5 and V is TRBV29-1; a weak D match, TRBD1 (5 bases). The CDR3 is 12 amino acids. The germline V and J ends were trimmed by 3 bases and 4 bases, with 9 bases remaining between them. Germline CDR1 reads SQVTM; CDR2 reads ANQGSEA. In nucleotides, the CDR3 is TGCAGCGTTGATCAGGGAAGAGAGACCCAGTACTTC. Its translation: CSVDQGRETQYF.

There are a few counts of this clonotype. The CDR3 DNA reads as TGTGCCAGCAGCCAACCTAATCAGCCCCAGCATTTT. The encoded protein is CASSQPNQPQHF. V usage is TRBV7-2 and J usage is TRBJ1-5; no reliable D call. Per the germline V gene, CDR1 is SGHTA and CDR2 is FQGNSA. This CDR3 has 12 residues. Trimming cost V 5 bases and J 4 bases, with 6 bases left between them.

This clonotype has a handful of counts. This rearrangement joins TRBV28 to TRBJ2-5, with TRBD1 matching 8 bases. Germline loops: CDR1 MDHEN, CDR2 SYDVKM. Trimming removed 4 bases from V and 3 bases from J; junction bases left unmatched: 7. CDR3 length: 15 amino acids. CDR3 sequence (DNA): TGTGCCAGCAGTTCTGCCGGGACAGGAGAAGAGACCCAGTACTTC. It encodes CASSSAGTGEETQYF.

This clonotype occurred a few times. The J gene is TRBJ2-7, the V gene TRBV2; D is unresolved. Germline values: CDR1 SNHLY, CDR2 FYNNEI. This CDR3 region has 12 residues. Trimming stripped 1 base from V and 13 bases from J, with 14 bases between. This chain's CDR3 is CASSEEARLPYF. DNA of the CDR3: TGTGCCAGCAGTGAAGAGGCTAGGCTTCCCTACTTC. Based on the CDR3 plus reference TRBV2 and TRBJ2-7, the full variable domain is EPEVTQTPSHQVTQMGQEVILRCVPISNHLYFYWYRQILGQKVEFLVSFYNNEISEKSEIFDDQFSVERPDGSNFTLKIRSTKLEDSAMYFCASSEEARLPYFGPGTRLTVT.

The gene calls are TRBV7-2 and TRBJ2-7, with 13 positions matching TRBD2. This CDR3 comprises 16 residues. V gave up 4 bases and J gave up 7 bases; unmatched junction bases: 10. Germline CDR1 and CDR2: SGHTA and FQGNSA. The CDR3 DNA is TGTGCCAGCAGCTATAACCCGACTAGCGGGAGGAGGGAGCAGTACTTC. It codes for CASSYNPTSGRREQYF.

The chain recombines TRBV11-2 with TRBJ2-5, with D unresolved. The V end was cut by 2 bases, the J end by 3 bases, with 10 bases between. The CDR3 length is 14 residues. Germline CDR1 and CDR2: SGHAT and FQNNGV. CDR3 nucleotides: TGTGCCAGCAGCTTATCCCCGGCCGAAGAGACCCAGTACTTC. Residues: CASSLSPAEETQYF.

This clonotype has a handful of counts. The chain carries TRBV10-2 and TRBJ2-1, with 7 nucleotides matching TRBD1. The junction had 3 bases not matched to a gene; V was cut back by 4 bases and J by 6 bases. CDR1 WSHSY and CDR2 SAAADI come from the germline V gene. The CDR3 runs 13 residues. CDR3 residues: CASSGQGRNEQFF. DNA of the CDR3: TGCGCCAGCAGTGGACAGGGTCGCAATGAGCAGTTCTTC.

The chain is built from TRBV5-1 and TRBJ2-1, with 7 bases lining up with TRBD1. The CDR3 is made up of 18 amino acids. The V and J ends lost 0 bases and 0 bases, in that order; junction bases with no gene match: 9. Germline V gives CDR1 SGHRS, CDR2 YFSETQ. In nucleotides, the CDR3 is TGCGCCAGCAGCTTGGGGCAGACAGGGAAAAGCTCCTACAATGAGCAGTTCTTC. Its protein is CASSLGQTGKSSYNEQFF.

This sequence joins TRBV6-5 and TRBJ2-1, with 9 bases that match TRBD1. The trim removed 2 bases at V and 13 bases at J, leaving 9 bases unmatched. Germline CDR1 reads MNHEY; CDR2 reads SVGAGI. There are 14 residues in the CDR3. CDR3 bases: TGTGCCAGCAGTTACGGGGGACAGGGCTTTAGTCAGTTCTTC. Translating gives CASSYGGQGFSQFF.